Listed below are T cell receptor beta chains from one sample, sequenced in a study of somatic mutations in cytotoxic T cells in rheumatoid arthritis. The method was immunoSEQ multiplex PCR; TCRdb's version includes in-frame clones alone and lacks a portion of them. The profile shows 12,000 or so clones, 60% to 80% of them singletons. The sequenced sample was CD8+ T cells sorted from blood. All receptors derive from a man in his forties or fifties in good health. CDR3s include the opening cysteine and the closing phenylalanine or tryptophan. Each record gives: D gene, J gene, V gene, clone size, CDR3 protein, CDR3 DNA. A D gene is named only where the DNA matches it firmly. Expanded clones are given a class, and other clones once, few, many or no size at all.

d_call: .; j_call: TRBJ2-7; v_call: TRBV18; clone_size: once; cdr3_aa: CASSAGGYEQYF; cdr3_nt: TGTGCCAGCTCAGCCGGGGGTTACGAGCAGTACTTC
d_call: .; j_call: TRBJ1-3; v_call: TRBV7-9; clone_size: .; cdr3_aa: CASSPPTSGNTIYF; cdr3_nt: TGTGCCAGCAGCCCTCCGACCTCTGGAAACACCATATATTTT
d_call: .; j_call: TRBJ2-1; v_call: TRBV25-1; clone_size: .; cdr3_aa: CASSHSGEQFF; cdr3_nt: TGTGCCAGCAGCCATTCTGGGGAGCAGTTCTTC
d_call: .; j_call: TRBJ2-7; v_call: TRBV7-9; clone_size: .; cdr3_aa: CASSYRDLAYEQYF; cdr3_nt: TGTGCCAGCAGCTACCGGGACCTAGCCTACGAGCAGTACTTC
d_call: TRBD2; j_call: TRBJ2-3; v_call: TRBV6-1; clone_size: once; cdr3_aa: CASSQGLAGGTTDTQYF; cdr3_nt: TGTGCCAGCAGTCAAGGTCTAGCGGGGGGCACCACAGATACGCAGTATTTT
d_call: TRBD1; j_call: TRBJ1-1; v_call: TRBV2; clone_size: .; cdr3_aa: CASCVSRGPNTEAFF; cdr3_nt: TGTGCCAGCTGCGTGTCGAGGGGGCCGAACACTGAAGCTTTCTTT
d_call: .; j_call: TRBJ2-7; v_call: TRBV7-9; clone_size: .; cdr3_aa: CASSLEGTYEQYF; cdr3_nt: TGTGCCAGCAGCTTGGAGGGCACCTACGAGCAGTACTTC
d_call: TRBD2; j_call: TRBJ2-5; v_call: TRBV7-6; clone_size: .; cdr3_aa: CASSLLVAGGRGETQYF; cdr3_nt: TGTGCCAGCAGCCTACTAGTAGCGGGGGGGCGAGGAGAGACCCAGTACTTC
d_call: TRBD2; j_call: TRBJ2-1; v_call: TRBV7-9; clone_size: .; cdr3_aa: CASSQTSGLYNEQFF; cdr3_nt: TGTGCCAGCAGTCAGACTAGCGGGTTATACAATGAGCAGTTCTTC
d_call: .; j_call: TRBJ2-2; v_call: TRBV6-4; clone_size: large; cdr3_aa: CASSDGLDTGELFF; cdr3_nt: TGTGCCAGCAGTGACGGCCTTGACACCGGGGAGCTGTTTTTT
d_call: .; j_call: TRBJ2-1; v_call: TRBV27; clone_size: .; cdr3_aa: CASRVGGLGRNNEQFF; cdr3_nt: TGTGCCAGCAGGGTCGGGGGGCTAGGAAGGAACAATGAGCAGTTCTTC
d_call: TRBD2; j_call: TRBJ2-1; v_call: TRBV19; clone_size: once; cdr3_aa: CASSIGLAGVELGDEQFF; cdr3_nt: TGTGCCAGTAGTATAGGCCTAGCGGGGGTGGAATTGGGGGATGAGCAGTTCTTC
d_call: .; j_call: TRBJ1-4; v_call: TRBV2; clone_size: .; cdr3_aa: CASSESTRIGEKLFF; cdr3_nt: TGTGCCAGCAGTGAGAGTACAAGGATAGGTGAAAAACTGTTTTTT
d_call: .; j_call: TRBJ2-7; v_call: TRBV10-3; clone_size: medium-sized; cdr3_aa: CAIADSSGREQYF; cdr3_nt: TGTGCCATCGCCGACAGCTCCGGTCGCGAGCAGTACTTC
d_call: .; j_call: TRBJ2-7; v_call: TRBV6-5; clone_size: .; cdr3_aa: CASSYFNSYEQYF; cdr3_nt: TGTGCCAGCAGTTACTTCAACTCCTACGAGCAGTACTTC
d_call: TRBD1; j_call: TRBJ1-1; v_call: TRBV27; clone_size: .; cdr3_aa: CASSLGNRGRTEAFF; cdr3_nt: TGTGCCAGCAGTTTAGGGAACAGGGGACGCACTGAAGCTTTCTTT
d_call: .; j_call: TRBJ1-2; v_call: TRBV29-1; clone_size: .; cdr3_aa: CSVAAGVTYGYTF; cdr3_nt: TGCAGCGTTGCGGCAGGGGTGACCTATGGCTACACCTTC
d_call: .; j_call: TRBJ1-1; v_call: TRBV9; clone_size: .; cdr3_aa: CASSLGVRNTEAFF; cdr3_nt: TGTGCCAGCAGCTTAGGGGTCCGGAACACTGAAGCTTTCTTT
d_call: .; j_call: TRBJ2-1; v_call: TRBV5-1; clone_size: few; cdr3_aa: CASSLSYGKVDEQFF; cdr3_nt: TGCGCCAGCAGCTTGTCTTACGGGAAAGTAGATGAGCAGTTCTTC
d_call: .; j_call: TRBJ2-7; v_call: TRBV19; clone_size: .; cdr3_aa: CASSWTPGGYEQYF; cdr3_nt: TGTGCCAGTAGTTGGACTCCAGGAGGCTACGAGCAGTACTTC
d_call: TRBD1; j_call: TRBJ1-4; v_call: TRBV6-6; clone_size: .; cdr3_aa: CASTSGGYATNEKLFF; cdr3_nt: TGTGCCAGCACATCAGGGGGTTATGCAACTAATGAAAAACTGTTTTTT
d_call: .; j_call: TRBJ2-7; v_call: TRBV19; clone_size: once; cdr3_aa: CASSLQPGLYEQYF; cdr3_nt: TGTGCCAGTAGTTTACAGCCCGGATTATACGAGCAGTACTTC